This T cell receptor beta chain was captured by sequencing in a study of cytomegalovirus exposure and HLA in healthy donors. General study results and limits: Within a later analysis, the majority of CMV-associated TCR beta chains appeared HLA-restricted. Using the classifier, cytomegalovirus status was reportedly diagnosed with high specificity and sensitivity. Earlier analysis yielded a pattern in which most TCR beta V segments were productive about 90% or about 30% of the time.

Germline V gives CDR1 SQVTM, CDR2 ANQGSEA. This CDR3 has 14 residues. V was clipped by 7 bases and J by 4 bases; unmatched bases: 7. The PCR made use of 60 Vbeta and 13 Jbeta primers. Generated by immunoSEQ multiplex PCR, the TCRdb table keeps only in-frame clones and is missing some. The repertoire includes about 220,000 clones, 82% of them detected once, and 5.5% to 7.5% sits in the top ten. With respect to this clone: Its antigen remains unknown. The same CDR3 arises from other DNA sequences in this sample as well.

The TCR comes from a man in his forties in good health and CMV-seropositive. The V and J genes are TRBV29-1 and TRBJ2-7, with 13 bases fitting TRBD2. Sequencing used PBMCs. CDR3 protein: CSAGLAGVTYEQYF. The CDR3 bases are TGCAGCGCCGGACTAGCGGGAGTGACGTACGAGCAGTACTTC.